The 13 T cell receptor beta chains listed next were all sequenced from one sample in a study of cytomegalovirus exposure and HLA in healthy donors. Generated by immunoSEQ multiplex PCR, the TCRdb table keeps only in-frame clones and is missing some. The repertoire holds some 150,000 clones, with 85% to 90% as singletons. Input material: PBMCs. These receptors all stem from a woman between 18 and 29 years old in good health and CMV-seropositive.

The J gene is TRBJ2-7, the V gene TRBV7-2, with 12 bases identical to TRBD2. This CDR3 region has 16 residues. The ends lost 5 bases at V and 7 bases at J; junction bases unmatched: 12. The germline V gene has CDR1 SGHTA and CDR2 FQGNSA. The CDR3 reads CASSIEKTSGSREQYF. CDR3 bases: TGTGCCAGCAGCATAGAGAAGACTAGCGGGAGTCGGGAGCAGTACTTC.

The chain carries TRBV27 and TRBJ2-2; TRBD2 matches at 11 bases. This CDR3 region has 16 residues. Losses at the gene ends were 3 bases for V and 4 bases for J; bases not matched to a gene: 4. The germline V gene encodes CDR1 MNHEY and CDR2 SMNVEV (reference sequence). In DNA, the CDR3 is TGTGCCAGCAGTTTCTCTAGCGGGAGGACCACCGGGGAGCTGTTTTTT. Protein sequence: CASSFSSGRTTGELFF.

V is TRBV4-3 and J is TRBJ2-3; 8 bases fit TRBD2. After removal of 1 base from V and 4 bases from J, the junction contained 13 bases not matched to a gene. This CDR3 comprises 18 residues. Germline assignment: CDR1 LGHNA and CDR2 YSLEER. The CDR3 DNA sequence: TGCGCCAGCAGCCAAGGTACCGGGACTAGTCACGGGGCAGATACGCAGTATTTT. Its translation is CASSQGTGTSHGADTQYF.

This clone was recorded once. The chain recombines TRBV27 with TRBJ2-1; tentative D call: TRBD2 (7 bases). Germline values: CDR1 MNHEY, CDR2 SMNVEV (reference sequence). Deletions cut 6 bases from V and 0 bases from J, with 18 bases between. This CDR3 is built from 17 residues. The chain's CDR3 is CASSYLGGGSSYNEQFF. In DNA, the CDR3 is TGTGCCAGCAGCTACCTGGGAGGGGGAAGCTCCTACAATGAGCAGTTCTTC.

The chain couples TRBV10-1 to TRBJ2-7; 9 bases match TRBD2. Losses at the gene ends were 5 bases for V and 6 bases for J; bases not matched to a gene: 2. Germline values: CDR1 WNHNN, CDR2 SYGVQD (reference sequence). This CDR3 spans 12 amino acids. The CDR3 spells CASSRAGGEQYF. The CDR3 DNA sequence: TGCGCCAGCAGTAGAGCGGGAGGCGAGCAGTACTTC.

The V and J genes are TRBV6-1 and TRBJ2-7; a weak D match, TRBD1 (5 bases). Per germline, CDR1 MNHNS and CDR2 SASEGT. The CDR3 totals 13 residues. Trimming shortened V by 2 bases and J by 3 bases, and 8 bases separated the two germline ends. The CDR3 reads CASSEWTYYEQYF. For the CDR3, the DNA is TGTGCCAGCAGTGAATGGACATACTACGAGCAGTACTTC.

The table lists this clone with a few counts. The chain links TRBV9 to TRBJ2-5, with a tentative D call TRBD2 (5 bases). Trimming left V 1 base short and J 5 bases short, with 9 bases between. Germline values: CDR1 SGDLS, CDR2 YYNGEE. The CDR3 runs to 13 residues. The CDR3 loop is CASSVRLAETQYF. DNA of the CDR3: TGTGCCAGCAGCGTACGATTAGCGGAGACCCAGTACTTC.

The chain couples TRBV29-1 to TRBJ2-7; 7 bases fit TRBD2. Germline-derived CDR1 and CDR2 are SQVTM and ANQGSEA. V shed 3 bases, J shed 1 base, and the junction held 3 bases outside the gene matches. CDR3 length: 13 amino acids. This chain's CDR3 is CSVEVGGSYEQYF. In DNA, the CDR3 is TGCAGCGTTGAGGTGGGGGGGTCCTACGAGCAGTACTTC.

The sample holds one count of this clone. The CDR3 spells CASSLGGGRGTDTQYF. The CDR3 coding sequence is TGTGCCAGCAGCTTAGGGGGCGGGAGAGGGACAGATACGCAGTATTTT. This chain uses TRBV7-2 with TRBJ2-3, with 7 bases lining up with TRBD2. The CDR3 loop spans 16 amino acids. Germline CDR1 SGHTA, CDR2 FQGNSA. Losses at the gene ends were 1 base for V and 3 bases for J; bases not matched to a gene: 7.

The chain employs TRBV9 and TRBJ1-3; D possibly corresponds to TRBD1 (5 bases). This CDR3 region has 14 residues. The germline V gene has CDR1 SGDLS and CDR2 YYNGEE. V shed 4 bases and J shed 4 bases, with 12 bases lying between them. In DNA form, the CDR3 reads TGTGCCAGCAGCTGGCAGGGCTCAGGAAACACCATATATTTT. This translates into CASSWQGSGNTIYF.

V is TRBV19 and J is TRBJ2-7; tentative D call: TRBD2 (6 bases). V shed 6 bases and J shed 0 bases, with 9 bases lying between them. Germline lookup yields CDR1 LNHDA and CDR2 SQIVND (reference sequence). The CDR3 is 13 amino acids. The DNA for the CDR3 is TGTGCCAGTAGCCGGGACTGCTCCTACGAGCAGTACTTC. It yields the protein CASSRDCSYEQYF.

This clone has just one count. The chain carries TRBV18 and TRBJ1-1; D gene uncertain. From germline, CDR1 is KGHSH and CDR2 LQKENI. Deletions cut 0 bases from V and 5 bases from J, with 7 bases between. The CDR3 extends over 13 amino acids. The CDR3 DNA follows: TGTGCCAGCTCACCACCAGGGAGGACTGAAGCTTTCTTT. Encoded protein: CASSPPGRTEAFF.

The chain has TRBV27 and TRBJ1-5, with unresolved D. V was pared by 8 bases and J by 0 bases, with 11 bases between. From germline, CDR1 is MNHEY and CDR2 SMNVEV (reference sequence). This CDR3 is built from 14 residues. The CDR3 loop reads CASHREYSNQPQHF. The CDR3 DNA sequence: TGTGCCAGCCACCGGGAGTATAGCAATCAGCCCCAGCATTTT.